The 7 T cell receptor beta chains listed next were all sequenced from one sample in a study of blood T cells in healthy people across ages. PCR was performed a second time for about 6 to 12 cycles using a sample-barcoded 5' primer and a J-beta primer mix. TCRdb reprocessed the 5' RACE reads via MiXCR and lists one record per CDR3 protein. The table has fewer than 800,000 distinct CDR3 sequences, about 21% seen once. The sequenced sample was blood. These receptor sequences come from a man between 65 and 80 years old in good health.

The V gene is TRBV20-1, the J gene TRBJ2-5, with 13 nucleotides matching TRBD2. Judging by the DNA end, TRBJ2-1 fits better; the J call may be wrong. Per germline, CDR1 DFQATT and CDR2 SNEGSKA (reference sequence). CDR3 size: 14 residues. CDR3 bases: TGCAGTGCGAGTGGGACTAGCGGGACCAATGAGCAGTTCTTC. This gives the protein CSASGTSGTNEQFF.

The chain recombines TRBV6-5 with TRBJ1-4; D uncertain. The ends were cut back, 2 bases at V and 6 bases at J, with 4 bases in the middle. Germline CDR1 reads MNHEY; CDR2 reads SVGAGI. The CDR3 runs to 12 residues. DNA of the CDR3: TGTGCCAGCAGTTACGGAGATGAAAAACTGTTTTTT. Its protein is CASSYGDEKLFF.

The V call is TRBV15, the J call TRBJ2-2; D call uncertain. Trimming removed 7 bases from V and 0 bases from J, with 9 bases in between. From germline, CDR1 is LNHNV and CDR2 YYDKDF (reference sequence). This CDR3 contains 14 residues. CDR3 sequence reads: CATNPGSNTGELFF. CDR3 DNA: TGTGCCACCAACCCAGGATCGAACACCGGGGAGCTGTTTTTT.

This sequence joins TRBV20-1 and TRBJ1-4; maybe TRBD1 (5 bases). V lost 0 bases to trimming and J lost 7 bases, with 15 bases between them. There are 15 residues in the CDR3. Germline V CDR1 and CDR2: DFQATT, SNEGSKA (reference sequence). The CDR3 is CSARDQSGNAEKLFF. DNA of the CDR3: TGCAGTGCTAGAGATCAGTCAGGGAATGCTGAAAAACTGTTTTTT.

This clonotype has ten or more counts. The chain couples TRBV7-2 to TRBJ1-2; possible D gene TRBD1, 5 bases. The CDR3 has 15 residues. V lost 1 base and J lost 0, with 9 bases in between. CDR1 is SGHTA, CDR2 FQGNSA, per germline. The CDR3 here is CASSLGQGANYGYTF. CDR3 coding DNA: TGTGCCAGCAGCTTAGGGCAGGGAGCTAACTATGGCTACACCTTC.

This clonotype was recorded a few times. The J gene is TRBJ1-4, the V gene TRBV7-9, with TRBD1 matching 7 bases. This CDR3 is 15 amino acids long. The J segment lost 5 bases and the V segment lost 0 bases, leaving 3 bases of the junction unmatched. CDR1 is SEHNR, CDR2 FQNEAQ, per germline (reference sequence). DNA for the CDR3: TGTGCCAGCAGCTTAGCCGCACAGGGGAATGAAAAACTGTTTTTT. Its translation: CASSLAAQGNEKLFF.

This clonotype was counted many times. The chain has TRBV20-1 and TRBJ2-5; 12 bases are shared with TRBD2. There are 15 residues in the CDR3. V trimming: 2 bases; J trimming: 5 bases; junction bases outside the gene matches: 6. In germline, CDR1 is DFQATT, CDR2 SNEGSKA (reference sequence). CDR3 residues: CSARWTSGTGETQYF. CDR3 DNA: TGCAGTGCTAGATGGACTAGCGGGACTGGGGAGACCCAGTACTTC.